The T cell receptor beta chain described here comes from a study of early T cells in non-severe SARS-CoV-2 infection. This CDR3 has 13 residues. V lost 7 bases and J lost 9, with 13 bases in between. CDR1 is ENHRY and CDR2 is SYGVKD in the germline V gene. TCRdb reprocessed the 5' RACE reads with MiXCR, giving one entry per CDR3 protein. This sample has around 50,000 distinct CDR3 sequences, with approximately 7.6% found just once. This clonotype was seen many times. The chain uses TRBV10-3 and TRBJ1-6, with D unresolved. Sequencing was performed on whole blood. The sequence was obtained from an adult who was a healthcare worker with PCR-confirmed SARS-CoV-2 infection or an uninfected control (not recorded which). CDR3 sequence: CAITAAEGSPLHF. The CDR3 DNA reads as TGTGCCATCACGGCGGCGGAGGGTTCACCCCTCCACTTT.